Listed here are 25 T cell receptor beta chains from one sample, sequenced in a study of T cell responses to AZD1222 COVID-19 vaccine. Only in-frame clones appear in the TCRdb table, and some are missing; sequencing was by immunoSEQ multiplex PCR. There are under 120,000 clones in the sample; approximately 90% occur only once, and around 2.3% lies in the top ten. The material was peripheral blood, obtained 28 days after the second AZD1222 dose. The receptor source for this set is an adult who received the AZD1222 COVID-19 vaccine.

This clone was detected once. V usage is TRBV5-4 and J usage is TRBJ1-2; D gene ambiguous. There are 14 residues in the CDR3. Germline V gene data show CDR1 as SGHNT and CDR2 as YYREEE (reference sequence). Trimming cost V 0 bases and J 6 bases, with 12 bases left between them. The CDR3 region is CASSLEGSGDGYTF. As DNA, the CDR3 is TGTGCCAGCAGCTTGGAAGGGTCCGGGGATGGCTACACCTTC.

The chain recombines TRBV4-2 with TRBJ2-2, with no clear D. CDR1 and CDR2 (germline): LGHNA, YNFKEQ. Trimming removed 0 bases at V and 4 bases at J, with 6 bases between. The CDR3 loop spans 14 amino acids. CDR3 in amino acids: CASSQDLRTGELFF. DNA for the CDR3: TGTGCCAGCAGCCAAGATCTTCGCACCGGGGAGCTGTTTTTT.

The chain uses TRBV3-1 (or the pseudogene TRBV3-2) and TRBJ2-1, with 12 positions matching TRBD2. Per the germline V gene, CDR1 is LGHDT and CDR2 is YNNKEL (reference sequence). The CDR3 totals 15 residues. V trimming: 5 bases; J trimming: 9 bases; junction bases outside the gene matches: 8. CDR3 in DNA: TGTGCCAGCAGCGAACTAGCGGGAGGACGGGGTGAGCAGTTCTTC. Protein product: CASSELAGGRGEQFF.

V gene TRBV30 combines with J gene TRBJ1-2; maybe TRBD1 (6 bases). The V gene's germline CDR1 is GTSNPN and CDR2 SVGIG (reference sequence). The CDR3 has 13 residues. The V and J ends lost 2 bases and 2 bases respectively, with 9 bases between them. This CDR3 is CAWSIGQNYGYTF. The CDR3 coding sequence is TGTGCCTGGAGTATCGGACAGAACTATGGCTACACCTTC.

The chain links TRBV5-1 to TRBJ2-1; 7 bases map to TRBD2. V trimming: 0 bases; J trimming: 0 bases; junction bases outside the gene matches: 3. Germline values: CDR1 SGHRS, CDR2 YFSETQ. There are 16 residues in the CDR3. The CDR3 here is CASSLGGGGSYNEQFF. The CDR3 region has the DNA TGCGCCAGCAGCTTGGGCGGCGGGGGCTCCTACAATGAGCAGTTCTTC.

This chain connects TRBV6-6 to TRBJ2-2; the match to TRBD2 covers 10 bases. The V gene end was trimmed by 5 bases and the J gene end by 0 bases; junction bases not matched to a gene: 6. The germline gives CDR1 MNHNY, CDR2 SVGAGI (reference sequence). The CDR3 loop spans 17 amino acids. The CDR3 loop is CASSRRTSGANTGELFF. DNA of the CDR3: TGTGCCAGCAGTCGACGGACTAGCGGAGCGAACACCGGGGAGCTGTTTTTT.

This CDR3 reads CATSRQTGVAAGNTIYF. DNA for the CDR3: TGTGCCACCAGCAGACAGACAGGGGTTGCAGCTGGAAACACCATATATTTT. This chain uses TRBV15 with TRBJ1-3; TRBD1 agrees at 8 bases. J was trimmed by 2 bases and V by 2 bases; bases with no gene match: 8. The V gene's germline CDR1 is LNHNV and CDR2 YYDKDF (reference sequence). The CDR3 runs to 17 residues.

The rearrangement joins TRBV15 to TRBJ2-7; 10 positions match TRBD1. CDR1 and CDR2 from the germline V gene are LNHNV and YYDKDF (reference sequence). The CDR3 covers 16 residues. With V trimmed by 5 bases and J by 2 bases, 9 bases remained unmatched. Here the CDR3 DNA reads TGTGCCACCAGCGAAGGGACAGGGGTTTATACCTACGAGCAGTACTTC. It translates to CATSEGTGVYTYEQYF.

The V call is TRBV6-4, the J call TRBJ1-4; 11 bases are a match to TRBD1. This CDR3 spans 16 amino acids. Germline V gene lookup returns CDR1 MRHNA and CDR2 SNTAGT. J gave up 7 bases and V 3 bases, and 7 bases lay outside the gene matches. The CDR3 DNA follows: TGTGCCAGCAGTGAGGGACAGGGGGTTTGGGGTGAAAAACTGTTTTTT. The encoded protein is CASSEGQGVWGEKLFF.

The rearrangement uses TRBV5-3 and TRBJ1-1; D not certain. TRBV5-3 is marked as an open reading frame, function uncertain. The CDR3 consists of 13 residues. V was pared by 0 bases and J by 0 bases, with 3 bases between. For the CDR3, the DNA is TGTGCCAGAAGCTTGGGCTTGAACACTGAAGCTTTCTTT. It specifies CARSLGLNTEAFF.

V gene TRBV28 combines with J gene TRBJ1-4; D remains ambiguous. V was pared by 5 bases and J by 6 bases, with 19 bases between. This CDR3 spans 16 amino acids. Germline V gene lookup returns CDR1 MDHEN and CDR2 SYDVKM. The chain's CDR3 is CASSQSWGGFDEKLFF. The CDR3 DNA follows: TGTGCCAGCAGTCAATCTTGGGGAGGGTTCGATGAAAAACTGTTTTTT.

With respect to this clone: Other DNA sequences in this specimen translate into the identical CDR3. The chain has TRBV18 and TRBJ1-5; TRBD1 matches at 10 bases. Trimming at V came to 2 bases and at J to 5 bases, leaving 3 bases not matched to a gene. This CDR3 is 15 amino acids long. From germline, CDR1 is KGHSH and CDR2 LQKENI. Written as DNA, the CDR3 is TGTGCCAGCTCACCAGGACAGGGGGTTTATCAGCCCCAGCATTTT. Translated, it gives CASSPGQGVYQPQHF.

The chain joins TRBV2 to TRBJ2-7; 9 bases map to TRBD1. The V gene's germline CDR1 is SNHLY and CDR2 FYNNEI. Losses at the gene ends were 2 bases for V and 2 bases for J; bases not matched to a gene: 10. This CDR3 region has 17 residues. CDR3 in amino acids: CASSERAGQGTTYEQYF. The DNA of the CDR3 is TGTGCCAGCAGTGAAAGGGCTGGACAGGGGACAACCTACGAGCAGTACTTC.

The table lists this clone with a count of one. This chain joins TRBV18 and TRBJ1-1, with TRBD1 as a possible D gene (5 bases). The CDR3 consists of 15 residues. Trimming removed 3 bases at V and 0 bases at J, with 11 bases between. Germline V gene sequence: CDR1 KGHSH, CDR2 LQKENI. The CDR3 loop is CASSPPRGMNTEAFF. The CDR3 DNA reads as TGTGCCAGCTCACCCCCCCGGGGGATGAACACTGAAGCTTTCTTT.

This clone was recorded once. The gene calls are TRBV3-1 (or the pseudogene TRBV3-2) and TRBJ1-1; D remains unclear. Germline V gene data show CDR1 as LGHDT and CDR2 as YNNKEL (reference sequence). The CDR3 covers 16 residues. The germline V and J ends were trimmed by 0 bases and 3 bases, with 14 bases remaining between them. Here the CDR3 reads CASSQDGSGYYTEAFF. CDR3 DNA sequence: TGTGCCAGCAGCCAAGATGGGTCGGGGTATTACACTGAAGCTTTCTTT.

This clone has a single count. J is TRBJ2-7 and V is TRBV13; 13 nucleotides agree with TRBD2. J gave up 1 base and V 5 bases, and 5 bases lay outside the gene matches. Germline-derived CDR1 and CDR2 are PRHDT and FYEKMQ (reference sequence). This CDR3 contains 16 residues. The CDR3 sequence: CASSPGTSGISYEQYF. CDR3 coding DNA: TGTGCCAGCAGCCCAGGGACTAGCGGGATTTCCTACGAGCAGTACTTC.

The rearrangement links TRBV30 to TRBJ1-4, with a tentative D call TRBD1 (5 bases). The germline V gene encodes CDR1 GTSNPN and CDR2 SVGIG (reference sequence). V was trimmed by 2 bases and J by 10 bases, leaving 17 bases between them. This CDR3 region has 14 residues. The CDR3 bases are TGTGCCTGGAGTTCTGGGGCAGTGGATCCAAAACTGTTTTTT. This codes for CAWSSGAVDPKLFF.

The table lists this clone with a count of one. The chain is built from TRBV27 and TRBJ2-1; weak D call: TRBD2 (6 bases). V was pared by 0 bases and J by 5 bases, with 20 bases between. The germline gives CDR1 MNHEY, CDR2 SMNVEV (reference sequence). The CDR3 has 18 residues. CDR3: CASSLSFFRSGEDNEQFF. The CDR3 DNA reads as TGTGCCAGCAGTTTATCCTTTTTTCGTAGCGGAGAGGACAATGAGCAGTTCTTC.

This chain uses TRBV5-1 with TRBJ1-6, with D possibly matching TRBD1 (6 bases). Trimming pared 4 bases from V and 7 bases from J, leaving 15 bases between. Looked up from germline, CDR1 is SGHRS and CDR2 is YFSETQ. This CDR3 contains 15 residues. The CDR3 protein is CASSKLQGANSPLHF. CDR3 coding DNA: TGCGCCAGCAGCAAGCTACAGGGCGCAAATTCACCCCTCCACTTT.

The rearrangement joins TRBV3-1 (or the pseudogene TRBV3-2) to TRBJ1-6; D remains unclear. CDR3 length equals 15 residues. The ends were cut back, 0 bases at V and 12 bases at J, with 15 bases in the middle. Germline-derived CDR1 and CDR2 are LGHDT and YNNKEL (reference sequence). The CDR3 DNA is TGTGCCAGCAGCCAAGATTTTCAAGTGTTCAAACCCCTCCACTTT. Translating it yields CASSQDFQVFKPLHF.

The chain recombines TRBV4-1 with TRBJ2-7; weak D call: TRBD2 (6 bases). The CDR3 is made up of 16 amino acids. Germline V gives CDR1 MGHRA, CDR2 YSYEKL. The ends were cut back, 2 bases at V and 3 bases at J, with 17 bases in the middle. CDR3 in DNA: TGCGCCAGCAGCCAACGGGAGCGGAAAGGGAACTACGAGCAGTACTTC. Its translation is CASSQRERKGNYEQYF.

The rearrangement uses TRBV5-1 and TRBJ2-1; D unclear. Trimming cost V 0 bases and J 5 bases, with 9 bases left between them. The CDR3 covers 14 residues. Germline CDR1 is SGHRS and CDR2 is YFSETQ. This CDR3 reads CASSLGLGNNEQFF. In nucleotides, the CDR3 is TGCGCCAGCAGCTTGGGTCTAGGTAACAATGAGCAGTTCTTC.

The CDR3, as DNA: TGTGCCAGTAGTATAAGTGGGAATGAAAAACTGTTTTTT. Translating gives CASSISGNEKLFF. The rearrangement uses TRBV19 and TRBJ1-4; D ambiguous. Trimming took 2 bases from V and 5 from J, leaving 6 bases between them. The germline V gene has CDR1 LNHDA and CDR2 SQIVND (reference sequence). There are 13 residues in the CDR3.

The genes are TRBV10-3 and TRBJ1-2; 7 bases line up with TRBD1. The CDR3 runs to 14 residues. With V trimmed by 6 bases and J by 6 bases, 10 bases remained unmatched. Germline lookup yields CDR1 ENHRY and CDR2 SYGVKD. The CDR3 nucleotides are TGTGCCATCAGCGACGGGACAGAGGGAGATGGCTACACCTTC. It encodes CAISDGTEGDGYTF.

The chain uses TRBV7-9 and TRBJ1-6; weak D call: TRBD1 (5 bases). From germline, CDR1 is SEHNR and CDR2 FQNEAQ (reference sequence). V was pared by 1 base and J by 10 bases, with 8 bases between. This CDR3 has 13 residues. CDR3 DNA: TGTGCCAGCAGCTTAGATCGGGACTCACCCCTCCACTTT. Translated, it gives CASSLDRDSPLHF.